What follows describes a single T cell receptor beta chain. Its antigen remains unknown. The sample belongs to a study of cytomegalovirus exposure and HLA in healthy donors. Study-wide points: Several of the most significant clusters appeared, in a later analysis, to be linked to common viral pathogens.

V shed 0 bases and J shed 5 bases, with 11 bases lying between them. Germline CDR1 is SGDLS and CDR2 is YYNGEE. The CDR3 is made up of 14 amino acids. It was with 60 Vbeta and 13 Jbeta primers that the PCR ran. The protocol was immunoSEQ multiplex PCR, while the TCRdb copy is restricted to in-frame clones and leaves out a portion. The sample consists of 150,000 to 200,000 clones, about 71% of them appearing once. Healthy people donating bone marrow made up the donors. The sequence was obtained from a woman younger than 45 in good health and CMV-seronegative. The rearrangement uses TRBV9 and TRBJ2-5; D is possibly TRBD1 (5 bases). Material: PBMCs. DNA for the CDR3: TGTGCCAGCAGCGTAGGGACATGGTGGGAGACCCAGTACTTC. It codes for CASSVGTWWETQYF.